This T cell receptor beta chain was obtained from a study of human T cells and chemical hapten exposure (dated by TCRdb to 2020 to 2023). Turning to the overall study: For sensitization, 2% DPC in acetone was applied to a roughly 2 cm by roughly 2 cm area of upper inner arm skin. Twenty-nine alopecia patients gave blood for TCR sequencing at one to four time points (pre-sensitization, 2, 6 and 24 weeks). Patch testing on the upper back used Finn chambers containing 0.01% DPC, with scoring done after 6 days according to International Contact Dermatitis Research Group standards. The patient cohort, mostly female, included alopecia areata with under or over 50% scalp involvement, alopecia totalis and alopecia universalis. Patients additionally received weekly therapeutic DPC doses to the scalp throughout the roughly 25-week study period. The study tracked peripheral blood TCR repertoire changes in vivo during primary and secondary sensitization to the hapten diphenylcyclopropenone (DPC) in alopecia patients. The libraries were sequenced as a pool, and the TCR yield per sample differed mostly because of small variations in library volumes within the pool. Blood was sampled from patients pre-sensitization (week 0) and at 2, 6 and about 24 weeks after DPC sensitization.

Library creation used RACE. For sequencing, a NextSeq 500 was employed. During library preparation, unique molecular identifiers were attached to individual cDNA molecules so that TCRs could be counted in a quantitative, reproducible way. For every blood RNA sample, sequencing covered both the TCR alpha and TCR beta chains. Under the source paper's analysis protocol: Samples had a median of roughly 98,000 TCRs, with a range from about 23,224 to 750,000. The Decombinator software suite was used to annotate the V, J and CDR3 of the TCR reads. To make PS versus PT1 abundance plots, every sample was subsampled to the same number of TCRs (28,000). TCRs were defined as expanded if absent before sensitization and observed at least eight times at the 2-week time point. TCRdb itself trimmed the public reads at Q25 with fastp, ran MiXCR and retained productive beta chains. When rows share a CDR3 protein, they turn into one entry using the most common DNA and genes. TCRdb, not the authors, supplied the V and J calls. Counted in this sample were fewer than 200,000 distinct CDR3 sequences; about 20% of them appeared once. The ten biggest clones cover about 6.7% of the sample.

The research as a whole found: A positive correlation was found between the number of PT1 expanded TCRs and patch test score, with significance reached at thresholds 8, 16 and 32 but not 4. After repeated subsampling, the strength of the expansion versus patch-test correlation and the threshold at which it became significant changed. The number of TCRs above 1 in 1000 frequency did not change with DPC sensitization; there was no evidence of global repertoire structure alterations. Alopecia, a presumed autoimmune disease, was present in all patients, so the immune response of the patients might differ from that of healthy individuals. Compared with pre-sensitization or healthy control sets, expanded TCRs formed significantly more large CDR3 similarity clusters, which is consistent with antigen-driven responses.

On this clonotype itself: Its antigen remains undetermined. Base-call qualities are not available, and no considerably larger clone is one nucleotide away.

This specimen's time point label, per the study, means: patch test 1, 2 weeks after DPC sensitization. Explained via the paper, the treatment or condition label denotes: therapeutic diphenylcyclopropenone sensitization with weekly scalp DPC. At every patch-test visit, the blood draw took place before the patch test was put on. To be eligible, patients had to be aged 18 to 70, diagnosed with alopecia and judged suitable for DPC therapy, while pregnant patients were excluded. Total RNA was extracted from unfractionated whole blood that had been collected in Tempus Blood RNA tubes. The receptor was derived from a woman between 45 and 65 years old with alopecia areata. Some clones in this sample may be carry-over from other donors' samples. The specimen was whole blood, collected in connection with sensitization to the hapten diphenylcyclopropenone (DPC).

The CDR3 reads CASREELAEETQYF. The DNA sequence reads TGCGCCAGCAGAGAAGAGCTGGCCGAAGAGACCCAGTACTTC. The sequence is built from TRBV5-1 and TRBJ2-5; a confident D gene designation cannot be given. From the cysteine up to the phenylalanine, the CDR3 has a length of 14 residues. Only CDR3 DNA remains: 42 bases, in frame from the first base. According to the germline V gene, CDR1 reads SGHRS and CDR2 reads YFSETQ. V lost 5 bases and J lost 3 bases; the stretch between them is 14 bases long.